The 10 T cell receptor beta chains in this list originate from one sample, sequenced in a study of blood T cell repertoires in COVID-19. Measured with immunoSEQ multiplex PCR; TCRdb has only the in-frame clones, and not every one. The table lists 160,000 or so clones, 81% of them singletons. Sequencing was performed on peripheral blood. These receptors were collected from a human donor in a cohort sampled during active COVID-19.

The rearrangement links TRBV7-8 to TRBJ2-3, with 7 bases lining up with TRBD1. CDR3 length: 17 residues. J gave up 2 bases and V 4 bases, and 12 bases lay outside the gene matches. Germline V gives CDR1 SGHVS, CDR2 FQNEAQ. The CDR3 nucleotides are TGTGCCAGCAGCTCCGGCCCGGGACAGATATACACAGATACGCAGTATTTT. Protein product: CASSSGPGQIYTDTQYF.

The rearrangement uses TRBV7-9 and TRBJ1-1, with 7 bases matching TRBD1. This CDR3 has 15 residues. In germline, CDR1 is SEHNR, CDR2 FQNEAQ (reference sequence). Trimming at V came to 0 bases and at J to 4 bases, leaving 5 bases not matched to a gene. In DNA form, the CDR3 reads TGTGCCAGCAGCTTAGCAACAGGGGCGAGCACTGAAGCTTTCTTT. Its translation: CASSLATGASTEAFF.

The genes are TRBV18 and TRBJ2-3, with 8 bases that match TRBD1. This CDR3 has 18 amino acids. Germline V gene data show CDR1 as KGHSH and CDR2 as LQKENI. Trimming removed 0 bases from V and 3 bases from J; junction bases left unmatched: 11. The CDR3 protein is CASSPPAGGMSKTDTQYF. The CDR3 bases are TGTGCCAGCTCACCACCGGCAGGGGGCATGAGTAAAACAGATACGCAGTATTTT. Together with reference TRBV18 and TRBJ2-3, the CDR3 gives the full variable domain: NAGVMQNPRHLVRRRGQEARLRCSPMKGHSHVYWYRQLPEEGLKFMVYLQKENIIDESGMPKERFSAEFPKEGPSILRIQQVVRGDSAAYFCASSPPAGGMSKTDTQYFGPGTRLTVL.

CDR3 nucleotide sequence: TGTGCCAGCATCATCCAGGGGAGCACAGATACGCAGTATTTT. Translation: CASIIQGSTDTQYF. The chain carries TRBV7-9 and TRBJ2-3; tentative D call: TRBD1 (6 bases). The CDR3 loop spans 14 amino acids. The germline V gene encodes CDR1 SEHNR and CDR2 FQNEAQ (reference sequence). V was shortened by 7 bases and J by 0 bases, with 11 bases between the two germline ends.

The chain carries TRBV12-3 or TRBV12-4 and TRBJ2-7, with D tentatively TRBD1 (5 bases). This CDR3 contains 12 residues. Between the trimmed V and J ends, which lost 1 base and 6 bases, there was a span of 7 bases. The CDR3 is CASSLDTGEQYF. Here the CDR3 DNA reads TGTGCCAGCAGTTTAGATACAGGCGAGCAGTACTTC.

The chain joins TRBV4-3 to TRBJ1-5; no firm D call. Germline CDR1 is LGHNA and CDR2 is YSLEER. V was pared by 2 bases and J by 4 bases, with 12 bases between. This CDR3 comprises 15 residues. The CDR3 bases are TGCGCCAGCAGCCAACATTTGGGCGAAAATCAGCCCCAGCATTTT. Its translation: CASSQHLGENQPQHF.

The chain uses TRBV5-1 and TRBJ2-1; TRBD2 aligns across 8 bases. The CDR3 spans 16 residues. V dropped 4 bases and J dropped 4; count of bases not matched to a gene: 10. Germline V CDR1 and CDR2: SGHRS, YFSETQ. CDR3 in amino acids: CASSRSAGGLYNEQFF. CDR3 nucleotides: TGCGCCAGCAGCCGGTCTGCGGGGGGCCTTTACAATGAGCAGTTCTTC.

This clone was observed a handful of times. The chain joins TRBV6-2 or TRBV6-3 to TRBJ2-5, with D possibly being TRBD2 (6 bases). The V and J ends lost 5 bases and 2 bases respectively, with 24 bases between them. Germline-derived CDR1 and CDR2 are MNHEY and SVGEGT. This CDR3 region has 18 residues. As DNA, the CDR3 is TGTGCCAGCAGTACCCACCGGGACTGGAGGGTTTTTCAAGAGACCCAGTACTTC. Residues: CASSTHRDWRVFQETQYF.

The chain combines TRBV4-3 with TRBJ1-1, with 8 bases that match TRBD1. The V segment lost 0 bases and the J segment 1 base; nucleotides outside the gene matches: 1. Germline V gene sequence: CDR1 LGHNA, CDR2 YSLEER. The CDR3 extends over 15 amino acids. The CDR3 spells CASSQETGGNTEAFF. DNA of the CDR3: TGCGCCAGCAGCCAAGAAACAGGGGGGAACACTGAAGCTTTCTTT.

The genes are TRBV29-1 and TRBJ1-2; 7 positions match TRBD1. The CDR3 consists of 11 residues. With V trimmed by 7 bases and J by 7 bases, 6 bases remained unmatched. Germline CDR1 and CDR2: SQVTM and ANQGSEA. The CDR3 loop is CSDRGGVGYTF. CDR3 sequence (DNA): TGCAGCGACAGGGGTGGAGTTGGCTACACCTTC.